The entry that follows covers one T cell receptor beta chain sequence. Its target is not known. This beta chain is off target for a library built for alpha chains, so its abundance means little. The V and J ends lost 4 bases and 9 bases respectively, with 16 bases between them. The CDR3 spans 14 residues. This sample was taken from a study of spatial heterogeneity in lung cancer. Study-wide results and caveats: Counts that tracked tumor mutation counts were those of expanded intratumoral alpha and beta TCRs.

MiXCR, applied by TCRdb to the 5' RACE reads, yields one record per CDR3 protein. The sample carries 11,000 to 15,000 distinct CDR3 sequences, approximately 4.8% recorded once. Sample time point: sample taken at primary tumor resection. This chain connects TRBV12-3 or TRBV12-4 to TRBJ2-1, with D tentatively TRBD1 or TRBD2 (5 bases each). This specimen consisted of lung tumor tissue, obtained at surgery. This TCR was recovered from a female donor with early-stage non-small cell lung cancer. CDR3 in amino acids: CASSYQGRSPEQFF. In nucleotides, the CDR3 is TGTGCCAGCAGTTACCAGGGACGCTCCCCTGAGCAGTTCTTC.